Sequencing of this TCR beta chain was carried out in a study of blood T cells in healthy people across ages. In regard to this clonotype: Its target is unknown.

Using a J-beta primer mix together with a sample-barcoded 5' primer, a second PCR was run for 7 to 11 cycles. Each of the cDNA molecules was tagged by a template-switch adaptor with 12 random nucleotides. TCRdb re-called the 5' RACE reads with MiXCR, one entry per CDR3 protein. The repertoire holds around 1.5 million distinct CDR3 sequences, with roughly 64% as singletons. V trimming: 0 bases; J trimming: 2 bases; junction bases outside the gene matches: 3. The length of the CDR3 is 16 residues. Germline-derived CDR1 and CDR2 are SEHNR and FQNEAQ (reference sequence). Regarding the study as a whole: Investigators treated diversity estimates from one million T cells as underestimates.

The sample taken for sequencing was blood. The sequence was collected from a young man in good health. The chain links TRBV7-9 to TRBJ2-3, with TRBD1 identical over 9 bases. This CDR3 is CASSLAWDRVTDTQYF. The CDR3 nucleotides read TGTGCCAGCAGCTTAGCCTGGGACAGGGTCACAGATACGCAGTATTTT.